This T cell receptor beta chain emerged from a study of response to subunit inactivated influenza vaccine. Regarding the study as a whole: It was the authors' suggestion that each seasonal influenza vaccination recruits few new T cells.

To note about this clonotype: What it binds is not known.

TCRdb re-called the RT-PCR reads with MiXCR, one entry per CDR3 protein. The sample consists of 590,000 or so distinct CDR3 sequences, 12% to 15% of them appearing once. This receptor was taken from a middle-aged man who received an inactivated influenza vaccine. The sample consisted of PBMCs from blood, taken 14 to 15 days before vaccination.

The CDR3 loop reads CASSQDNTYEQYF. CDR3 nucleotide sequence: TGTGCCAGCAGTCAGGACAACACCTACGAGCAGTACTTC. The rearrangement joins TRBV12-3 or TRBV12-4 to TRBJ2-7; possibly TRBD1 for D (5 bases). The ends were cut back, 5 bases at V and 2 bases at J, with 10 bases in the middle. There are 13 residues in the CDR3.